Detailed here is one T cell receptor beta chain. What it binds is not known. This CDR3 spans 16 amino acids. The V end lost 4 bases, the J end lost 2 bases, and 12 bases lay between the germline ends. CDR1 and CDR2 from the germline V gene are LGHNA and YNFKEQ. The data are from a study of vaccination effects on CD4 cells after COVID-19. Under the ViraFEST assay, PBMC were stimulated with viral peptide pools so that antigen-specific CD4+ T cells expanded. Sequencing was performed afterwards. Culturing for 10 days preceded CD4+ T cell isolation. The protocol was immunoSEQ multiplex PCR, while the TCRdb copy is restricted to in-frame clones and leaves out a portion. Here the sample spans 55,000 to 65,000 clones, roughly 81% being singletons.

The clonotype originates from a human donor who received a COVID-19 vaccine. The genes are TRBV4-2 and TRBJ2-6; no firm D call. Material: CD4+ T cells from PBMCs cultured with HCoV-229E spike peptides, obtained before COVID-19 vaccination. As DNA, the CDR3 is TGTGCCAGCAGCCTTCGGGCGGCCCCTGGGGCCAACGTCCTGACTTTC. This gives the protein CASSLRAAPGANVLTF.